Sequencing of this T cell receptor (beta chain) was carried out in a study of T cell responses to AZD1222 COVID-19 vaccine. CDR1 is LGHDT and CDR2 is YNNKEL in the germline V gene (reference sequence). The CDR3 runs to 18 residues. V was pared by 3 bases and J by 0 bases, with 18 bases between. Assay used: immunoSEQ multiplex PCR; TCRdb lists only in-frame clones, some missing. Here the sample spans 90,000 to 150,000 clones, roughly 90% being singletons. This rearrangement joins TRBV3-1 (or the pseudogene TRBV3-2) to TRBJ2-1; D is ambiguous. The sequencing here drew on peripheral blood, taken 28 days after the second AZD1222 dose. The sequence derives from an adult who received the AZD1222 COVID-19 vaccine. For the CDR3, the DNA is TGTGCCAGCAGCCAGGGCCTGTTTCGCGGAAGCTCCTACAATGAGCAGTTCTTC. It translates to CASSQGLFRGSSYNEQFF.